These 18 T cell receptor beta chains were all obtained from the same sample, sequenced in a study of shared clonotypes between healthy human individuals. Data came from immunoSEQ multiplex PCR; TCRdb stores just in-frame clones and leaves some out. The repertoire holds around 330,000 clones, roughly 70% seen once, with about 9.3% in the top ten. The sample was memory CD4+ T cells sorted from blood. Subset in this sample: CD45RA-negative fraction. These TCRs come from a man between 25 and 39 years old in good health.

The V and J genes are TRBV6-1 and TRBJ2-7, with 12 bases that match TRBD2. This CDR3 comprises 15 residues. From germline, CDR1 is MNHNS and CDR2 SASEGT. V lost 11 bases and J lost 6; bases outside the gene matches: 14. CDR3 nucleotides: TGTGCCGGCAAAAGCGATGGACTAGCGGGAATCGAGCAGTACTTC. Its protein is CAGKSDGLAGIEQYF.

The rearrangement links TRBV28 to TRBJ1-2, with a tentative D call TRBD1 (5 bases). Germline V gives CDR1 MDHEN, CDR2 SYDVKM. V lost 1 base to trimming and J lost 8 bases, with 23 bases between them. The CDR3 length is 17 residues. CDR3 sequence: CASSLSPGLQIAWGYTF. CDR3 nucleotides: TGTGCCAGCAGTTTATCTCCGGGGCTCCAAATCGCCTGGGGCTACACCTTC.

The V call is TRBV5-6, the J call TRBJ2-7; D gene uncertain. Germline CDR1 reads SGHDT; CDR2 reads YYEEEE. The V gene lost 4 bases and the J gene lost 2 bases, with 16 bases spanning the gap. The CDR3 sequence is 15 residues long. The CDR3 DNA sequence: TGTGCCAGCAGCGTAGGACCGTCCGTAACCTACGAGCAGTACTTC. It encodes CASSVGPSVTYEQYF.

The rearrangement links TRBV6-5 to TRBJ2-2; 10 bases align to TRBD2. V shed 6 bases, J shed 5 bases, and the junction held 6 bases outside the gene matches. The CDR3 covers 15 residues. Germline CDR1 reads MNHEY; CDR2 reads SVGAGI. DNA for the CDR3: TGTGCCAGCAGCCTAGCGGGAGCACCTACCGGGGAGCTGTTTTTT. This sequence encodes CASSLAGAPTGELFF.

CDR3 sequence (DNA): TGTGCCAGCAGCTTAGATTTGGGTAGCGGGAGGGGAGCGAGGAATGAGCAGTTCTTC. It translates to CASSLDLGSGRGARNEQFF. V gene TRBV11-2 combines with J gene TRBJ2-1; TRBD2 aligns across 11 bases. The CDR3 length is 19 residues. V shed 0 bases, J shed 7 bases, and the junction held 14 bases outside the gene matches. Germline V gene lookup returns CDR1 SGHAT and CDR2 FQNNGV.

This clone was detected only a few times. The rearrangement joins TRBV11-2 to TRBJ1-1; no clear D gene. Germline lookup yields CDR1 SGHAT and CDR2 FQNNGV. CDR3 size: 12 residues. V was shortened by 0 bases and J by 7 bases, with 6 bases between the two germline ends. DNA of the CDR3: TGTGCCAGCAGCTTAGATCGCAGTGAAGCTTTCTTT. Its translation is CASSLDRSEAFF.

This clone appeared a few times. The rearrangement uses TRBV6-5 and TRBJ1-2; D unresolved. V was shortened by 2 bases and J by 8 bases, with 18 bases between the two germline ends. The CDR3 totals 15 residues. Germline CDR1 and CDR2: MNHEY and SVGAGI. The CDR3 loop reads CASSYSGQPIIGYTF. The CDR3 DNA follows: TGTGCCAGCAGTTACAGTGGTCAGCCCATAATAGGCTACACCTTC.

The V and J genes are TRBV5-5 and TRBJ2-7, with D maybe TRBD2 (6 bases). This CDR3 spans 16 amino acids. Germline V CDR1 and CDR2: SGHKS, YYEKEE (reference sequence). Trimming removed 5 bases from V and 0 bases from J, with 18 bases in between. The chain's CDR3 is CASRWGSGPSSYEQYF. CDR3 nucleotide sequence: TGTGCCAGCAGGTGGGGTAGCGGACCTTCCTCCTACGAGCAGTACTTC.

The rearrangement links TRBV7-2 to TRBJ2-5; D assignment may be TRBD1 or TRBD2 (5 bases each). The CDR3 covers 12 residues. The ends were cut back, 5 bases at V and 5 bases at J, with 9 bases in the middle. From germline, CDR1 is SGHTA and CDR2 FQGNSA. The CDR3 spells CASSRWGETQYF. DNA for the CDR3: TGTGCCAGCAGCCGCTGGGGGGAGACCCAGTACTTC.

In its sample, this clone was seen a few times. This sequence may be a read error, since a much larger clone differs from it by one base. The chain uses TRBV2 and TRBJ1-1; no clear D gene. The germline gives CDR1 SNHLY, CDR2 FYNNEI. The CDR3 runs to 11 residues. V gave up 6 bases and J gave up 5 bases, with 7 bases separating them. The CDR3, as DNA: TGTGCCAGCAGCCTGTGGACTGAAGCTTTCTTT. Its translation: CASSLWTEAFF.

Points on this clone: The same CDR3 arises from other DNA sequences in this sample as well. The rearrangement uses TRBV7-9 and TRBJ2-6; D gene unclear. V was trimmed by 0 bases and J by 1 base, leaving 4 bases between them. The CDR3 has 15 residues. The V gene's germline CDR1 is SEHNR and CDR2 FQNEAQ (reference sequence). CDR3 in DNA: TGTGCCAGCAGCTTAGCAGGGTCTGGGGCCAACGTCCTGACTTTC. This sequence encodes CASSLAGSGANVLTF.

The J gene is TRBJ2-1, the V gene TRBV6-1; 9 nucleotides match TRBD2. This CDR3 is built from 14 residues. The germline CDR1 and CDR2 sequences are MNHNS and SASEGT. V was pared by 7 bases and J by 10 bases, with 11 bases of the junction left unmatched. This CDR3 is CASIPGLARREQFF. CDR3 DNA: TGTGCCAGCATTCCGGGACTAGCCCGAAGGGAGCAGTTCTTC.

V usage is TRBV7-2 and J usage is TRBJ2-7; D call uncertain. This CDR3 is built from 15 residues. Germline CDR1 SGHTA, CDR2 FQGNSA. The ends were cut back, 5 bases at V and 2 bases at J, with 16 bases in the middle. CDR3 coding DNA: TGTGCCAGCAGCGAAACCAAGGTCCTAACCTACGAGCAGTACTTC. It specifies CASSETKVLTYEQYF.

This clone has just one count. V and J are TRBV11-3 and TRBJ2-1, with 10 bases fitting TRBD2. The J segment lost 8 bases and the V segment lost 5 bases, leaving 3 bases of the junction unmatched. In germline, CDR1 is SGHNT, CDR2 YENEEA. This CDR3 has 13 residues. The CDR3 here is CASSGTSGDEQFF. CDR3 DNA sequence: TGTGCCAGCAGCGGCACTAGCGGGGATGAGCAGTTCTTC. The whole variable domain, filled in from reference TRBV11-3 and TRBJ2-1, reads EAGVVQSPRYKIIEKKQPVAFWCNPISGHNTLYWYLQNLGQGPELLIRYENEEAVDDSQLPKDRFSAERLKGVDSTLKIQPAELGDSAVYLCASSGTSGDEQFFGPGTRLTVL.

The chain joins TRBV5-5 to TRBJ2-2; tentative D call: TRBD2 (5 bases). Trimming took off 4 bases at V and 5 bases at J, with 15 bases between the two ends. The CDR3 spans 15 residues. Germline V lookup: CDR1 SGHKS, CDR2 YYEKEE (reference sequence). This chain's CDR3 is CASSPPGKRTGELFF. The CDR3 DNA sequence: TGTGCCAGCAGCCCCCCGGGGAAGCGTACCGGGGAGCTGTTTTTT.

This rearrangement joins TRBV19 to TRBJ2-3; D possibly corresponds to TRBD2 (6 bases). Germline V gene lookup returns CDR1 LNHDA and CDR2 SQIVND (reference sequence). There are 17 residues in the CDR3. V was clipped by 6 bases and J by 5 bases, with 24 bases between them. The CDR3 DNA reads TGTGCCAGTAGCCCTAGCGTCGTTGCAGCAAGGGGAGATACGCAGTATTTT. Its translation is CASSPSVVAARGDTQYF.

This chain joins TRBV6-1 and TRBJ2-4; 10 nucleotides line up with TRBD1. With V trimmed by 6 bases and J by 5 bases, 7 bases remained unmatched. The CDR3 has 15 residues. Looked up from germline, CDR1 is MNHNS and CDR2 is SASEGT. DNA for the CDR3: TGTGCCAGCAGCCCGACAGGGGGCAGTCAAAACATTCAGTACTTC. Translated, it gives CASSPTGGSQNIQYF.

This chain uses TRBV7-3 with TRBJ2-4; D gene unclear. Germline V gives CDR1 SGHTA, CDR2 FQGTGA. There are 14 residues in the CDR3. V gave up 2 bases and J gave up 0 bases, with 5 bases separating them. CDR3 sequence (DNA): TGTGCCAGCAGCTTATCCCTAGCCAAAAACATTCAGTACTTC. Its protein is CASSLSLAKNIQYF.